The clone carrying this T cell receptor beta chain has a count of ten or more. Its antigen is not known. The entry originates in a study of CD8 T cells in ankylosing spondylitis. Study-wide results and caveats: Prior work had noted some motif variants in reactive arthritis blood and synovial fluid.

TCRdb re-derived calls from the 5' RACE reads in MiXCR, one entry per CDR3 protein. The profile shows approximately 220,000 distinct CDR3 sequences, about 11% of them singletons. Trimming removed 3 bases at V and 0 bases at J, with 13 bases between. Germline V CDR1 and CDR2: SGHRS, YFSETQ. The CDR3 is 16 amino acids. The source material was blood, either unsorted or a sorted T cell fraction (not recorded which). The chain links TRBV5-1 to TRBJ1-3; D is undetermined. The sequence was collected from a male donor with ankylosing spondylitis or in good health (not recorded which). CDR3 residues: CASSWTTGYSGNTIYF. Here the CDR3 DNA reads TGCGCCAGCAGCTGGACGACGGGTTACTCTGGAAACACCATATATTTT.